Below are 15 T cell receptor beta chains sequenced from a single sample in a study of control samples from healthy donors and cancer patients. Here immunoSEQ multiplex PCR was the method, and the copy in TCRdb shows in-frame clones only, minus some. The sample consists of more than 35,000 clones, around 83% of them appearing once. Sample: PBMCs. The receptors come from a woman aged 55 to 70 with lung cancer.

The chain employs TRBV6-5 and TRBJ1-2; unclear D gene. With 2 bases removed from V and 0 bases from J, the gap between germline ends came to 10 bases. The CDR3 runs to 15 residues. Germline lookup yields CDR1 MNHEY and CDR2 SVGAGI. CDR3 amino acids: CASSYAGKANYGYTF. CDR3 nucleotide sequence: TGTGCCAGCAGTTACGCTGGAAAAGCTAACTATGGCTACACCTTC.

The chain employs TRBV7-3 and TRBJ1-2; D not resolved. V was trimmed by 5 bases and J by 5 bases, leaving 15 bases between them. CDR1 is SGHTA and CDR2 is FQGTGA in the germline V gene. The CDR3 runs 14 residues. CDR3 nucleotides: TGTGCCAGCAGCGCGGGTCCTAAACTTTATGGCTACACCTTC. Translated: CASSAGPKLYGYTF.

This sequence joins TRBV7-3 and TRBJ1-1; D not certain. Between the trimmed V and J ends, which lost 4 bases and 0 bases, there was a span of 6 bases. The CDR3 contains 13 residues. CDR1 is SGHTA, CDR2 FQGTGA, per germline. CDR3 in amino acids: CASSSLMNTEAFF. The CDR3 DNA reads as TGTGCCAGCAGCTCTCTCATGAACACTGAAGCTTTCTTT.

The V gene is TRBV25-1, the J gene TRBJ1-4; no reliable D call. Germline V lookup: CDR1 MGHDK, CDR2 SYGVNS. The CDR3 covers 16 residues. V lost 4 bases to trimming and J lost 4 bases, with 16 bases between them. The CDR3 spells CASSGDDRRINEKLFF. CDR3 nucleotide sequence: TGTGCCAGCAGTGGCGACGACCGACGGATTAATGAAAAACTGTTTTTT.

This chain uses TRBV6-6 with TRBJ1-2; no definite D call. CDR3 length: 12 residues. CDR1 and CDR2 from the germline V gene are MNHNY and SVGAGI (reference sequence). V lost 6 bases, J lost 1 base, and 6 bases lay in between. CDR3 residues: CASSRGNYGYTF. The CDR3, as DNA: TGTGCCAGCAGCAGAGGTAACTATGGCTACACCTTC.

The chain combines TRBV19 with TRBJ1-5; D unclear. Trimming shortened V by 5 bases and J by 0 bases, and 14 bases separated the two germline ends. The CDR3 is 16 residues long. Germline lookup yields CDR1 LNHDA and CDR2 SQIVND (reference sequence). The CDR3 spells CASSPWTEYSNQPQHF. Here the CDR3 DNA reads TGTGCCAGTAGTCCCTGGACTGAGTATAGCAATCAGCCCCAGCATTTT.

The genes are TRBV14 and TRBJ1-6; D not resolved. CDR1 and CDR2 (germline): SGHDN, FVKESK. The CDR3 extends over 15 amino acids. V gave up 4 bases and J gave up 5 bases, with 12 bases separating them. The CDR3 loop is CASSRLSSNNSPLHF. The CDR3 DNA sequence: TGTGCCAGCAGCCGTTTATCCAGTAATAATTCACCCCTCCACTTT.

V usage is TRBV11-3 and J usage is TRBJ1-1; no reliable D call. The ends were cut back, 5 bases at V and 0 bases at J, with 7 bases in the middle. The CDR3 length is 13 residues. Per germline, CDR1 SGHNT and CDR2 YENEEA. For the CDR3, the DNA is TGTGCCAGCAGCGCGAATTTGAACACTGAAGCTTTCTTT. Protein: CASSANLNTEAFF.

V usage is TRBV25-1 and J usage is TRBJ1-2; the D is unclear. Per the germline V gene, CDR1 is MGHDK and CDR2 is SYGVNS. CDR3 size: 12 residues. V lost 1 base and J lost 3, with 3 bases in between. The CDR3 DNA follows: TGTGCCAGCAGTGAATCCTACTATGGCTACACCTTC. This gives the protein CASSESYYGYTF.

The rearrangement joins TRBV6-5 to TRBJ2-1; TRBD1 or TRBD2 may be the D gene (5 bases each). V lost 2 bases and J lost 7, with 15 bases in between. This CDR3 comprises 15 residues. Per the germline V gene, CDR1 is MNHEY and CDR2 is SVGAGI. Here the CDR3 reads CASSYAAGATNEQFF. In DNA form, the CDR3 reads TGTGCCAGCAGTTACGCCGCCGGGGCAACAAATGAGCAGTTCTTC.

The J gene is TRBJ2-1, the V gene TRBV3-1 (or the pseudogene TRBV3-2), with TRBD1 identical over 10 bases. The ends lost 5 bases at V and 6 bases at J; junction bases unmatched: 7. Germline V gene data show CDR1 as LGHDT and CDR2 as YNNKEL (reference sequence). The CDR3 runs 15 residues. This chain's CDR3 is CASSGPGTGANEQFF. CDR3 nucleotides: TGTGCCAGCAGCGGACCCGGGACAGGGGCCAATGAGCAGTTCTTC.

Only a few counts were recorded for this clone. Here the CDR3 DNA reads TGTGCCAGCGGGGTAAGAAACTCTGGGGCCAACGTCCTGACTTTC. Protein: CASGVRNSGANVLTF. The chain employs TRBV6-5 and TRBJ2-6; D is ambiguous. CDR3 size: 15 residues. The germline V gene encodes CDR1 MNHEY and CDR2 SVGAGI. Trimming removed 8 bases at V and 0 bases at J, with 11 bases between.

The genes are TRBV7-9 and TRBJ2-6, with 10 bases lining up with TRBD1. Per germline, CDR1 SEHNR and CDR2 FQNEAQ (reference sequence). The junction had 8 bases not matched to a gene; V was cut back by 3 bases and J by 3 bases. This CDR3 region has 18 residues. The CDR3 bases are TGTGCCAGCAGCTTCCGGGGACAGGGGTTTTTTGGGGCCAACGTCCTGACTTTC. Protein product: CASSFRGQGFFGANVLTF.

This chain uses TRBV5-1 with TRBJ1-5, with TRBD1 as a possible D gene (5 bases). V was cut by 7 bases and J by 0 bases, with 11 bases left in between. There are 14 residues in the CDR3. Germline values: CDR1 SGHRS, CDR2 YFSETQ. DNA for the CDR3: TGCGCCAGCCGGGGCGATGGTAGCAATCAGCCCCAGCATTTT. It translates to CASRGDGSNQPQHF.

In DNA, the CDR3 is TGCGCCAGCAGCCTCACCGGGACTTATAATTCACCCCTCCACTTT. It translates to CASSLTGTYNSPLHF. The J gene is TRBJ1-6, the V gene TRBV5-1; a possible D gene is TRBD1 (5 bases). Trimming removed 4 bases from V and 4 bases from J, with 12 bases in between. Germline V CDR1 and CDR2: SGHRS, YFSETQ. The CDR3 has 15 amino acids.